This is a list of T cell receptor beta chains from one sample in a study of OX40 agonist ivuxolimab in advanced cancers. Sequencing used immunoSEQ multiplex PCR; TCRdb keeps in-frame clones, though not all of them. The data contain some 70,000 clones, around 90% of them singletons. The sample consisted of CD4+ or CD8+ T cells sorted from blood, taken in a trial of the OX40 agonist ivuxolimab. These receptors were taken from an adult with an advanced solid tumor such as melanoma, head and neck, liver or kidney cancer. CDR3s include the opening cysteine and the closing phenylalanine or tryptophan. A D gene is named only where the DNA matches it firmly. Rows give clone size only sometimes, using once, few, many, or a class for an expanded clone.

V gene	J gene	D gene	clone size	CDR3 DNA	CDR3 protein
TRBV19	TRBJ2-3	.	.	TGTGCCAGTAGCTCAGGGATCACAGATACGCAGTATTTT	CASSSGITDTQYF
TRBV29-1	TRBJ1-1	.	.	TGCAGCGTTGTGGCCAGGGGTGCGGAGACTGAAGCTTTCTTT	CSVVARGAETEAFF
TRBV7-9	TRBJ1-3	.	.	TGTGCCAGCAGCCCACAGGGTACCTCTGGAAACACCATATATTTT	CASSPQGTSGNTIYF
TRBV11-1	TRBJ1-2	TRBD1	.	TGTGCCAGCAGCTCCCGGGACAGGGAATATGGCTACACCTTC	CASSSRDREYGYTF
TRBV10-3	TRBJ2-7	TRBD1	.	TGTGCCATCAGTCGGAGACAGGGGGACTACGAGCAGTACTTC	CAISRRQGDYEQYF
TRBV28	TRBJ2-2	TRBD1	.	TGTGCCAGCAGTTTAAGTGGGGGGACAGGGGATCACGGGGAGCTGTTTTTT	CASSLSGGTGDHGELFF
TRBV4-1	TRBJ2-1	TRBD2	.	TGCGCCAGCAGCCAAGACCCGGGACTAGCGGGGGGTGAGCAGTTCTTC	CASSQDPGLAGGEQFF
TRBV7-8	TRBJ1-6	.	.	TGTGCCAGCAGCTTAGAGCAGGCCACCTCAAATTCACCCCTCCACTTT	CASSLEQATSNSPLHF
TRBV19	TRBJ2-2	.	.	TGTGCCAGTAGTATAGATCGCGGGACCGGGGAGCTGTTTTTT	CASSIDRGTGELFF
TRBV7-2	TRBJ2-1	TRBD2	.	TGTGCCAGCAGCTTGGGACTAGCGGGAGAGCAGTTCTTC	CASSLGLAGEQFF
TRBV2	TRBJ2-7	.	.	TGTGCCAGCAGCCGGGGGGCGAGCTACGAGCAGTACTTC	CASSRGASYEQYF
TRBV7-9	TRBJ2-7	.	.	TGTGCCAGCAGCTTAGCTGACAGGAAACGCTACGAGCAGTACTTC	CASSLADRKRYEQYF
TRBV19	TRBJ2-1	.	.	TGTGCCAGTAGTATAGAGGGCGGGCAGGGGAGCTCCTACAATGAGCAGTTCTTC	CASSIEGGQGSSYNEQFF
TRBV9	TRBJ2-3	TRBD1	few	TGTGCCAGCAGCGTAGCTACCTCGACAGGGATTAGCACAGATACGCAGTATTTT	CASSVATSTGISTDTQYF
TRBV28	TRBJ1-2	.	.	TGTGCCAGCAGTTCCCAGGGGCCCAAAGCTAACTATGGCTACACCTTC	CASSSQGPKANYGYTF
TRBV6-5	TRBJ1-5	TRBD1	.	TGTGCCAGCAGAGCCGACAGGGGAGGAAATCAGCCCCAGCATTTT	CASRADRGGNQPQHF
TRBV28	TRBJ1-5	.	.	TGTGCCAGCACGGGAGGGGCGGGGCAGCCCCAGCATTTT	CASTGGAGQPQHF
TRBV14	TRBJ2-4	TRBD2	.	TGTGCCAGCAGTCGGGAGGAGGCTGACATTCAGTACTTC	CASSREEADIQYF
TRBV18	TRBJ2-1	TRBD1	.	TGTGCCAGCTCATCTTATGCCGGGACAGGGATCTACAATGAGCAGTTCTTC	CASSSYAGTGIYNEQFF
TRBV6-1	TRBJ1-1	TRBD1	once	TGTGCCAGCAGTGCGGGACAGTGGAACACTGAAGCTTTCTTT	CASSAGQWNTEAFF
TRBV28	TRBJ1-6	.	.	TGTGCCACCAGACATGGGGCTATCTATAATTCACCCCTCCACTTT	CATRHGAIYNSPLHF
TRBV28	TRBJ2-7	.	once	TGTGCCAGCAGTTCGCCGGGACGGCAGTCCTACGAGCAGTACTTC	CASSSPGRQSYEQYF
TRBV4-1	TRBJ1-1	.	.	TGCGCCAGCAGCCACGTCCGGAGGGAAGACACTGAAGCTTTCTTT	CASSHVRREDTEAFF
TRBV28	TRBJ2-7	.	.	TGTGCCAGCAGCGACTACGAGCAGTACTTC	CASSDYEQYF
TRBV7-9	TRBJ1-4	.	.	TGTGCCAGCAGCTCACGGACCAACACAGTTAATGAAAAACTGTTTTTT	CASSSRTNTVNEKLFF
TRBV29-1	TRBJ1-1	TRBD1	few	TGCAGCGTCCCGGGACAGGGGGCTGGGACTGAAGCTTTCTTT	CSVPGQGAGTEAFF
TRBV5-1	TRBJ2-7	.	once	TGCGCCAGCAGCCAGTCGTCCGGGTTTTTTAACGAGCAGTACTTC	CASSQSSGFFNEQYF
TRBV7-2	TRBJ1-1	TRBD1	.	TGTGCCAGCAGCTGGACAGGGGGTTCCACTGAAGCTTTCTTT	CASSWTGGSTEAFF
TRBV11-1	TRBJ2-1	.	.	TGTGCCAGCAGCTTAAAGACCTTGGGCCCCGACAATGAGCAGTTCTTC	CASSLKTLGPDNEQFF
TRBV6-6	TRBJ1-5	.	.	TGTGCCAGCAGTTATGGTGGGCTTCAGCCCCAGCATTTT	CASSYGGLQPQHF
TRBV6-5	TRBJ1-5	TRBD1	.	TGTGCCAGCAGACGGGCAGGGGGCGATCAGCCCCAGCATTTT	CASRRAGGDQPQHF
TRBV14	TRBJ2-1	TRBD2	.	TGTGCCAGCAGCCAAGTAGCGGGGAAGGATAGGAATGAGCAGTTCTTC	CASSQVAGKDRNEQFF
TRBV7-9	TRBJ2-1	TRBD2	.	TGTGCCAGCAGCCCACTAAGTTGGGGACTAGCGGGGGGTGGTGAGCAGTTCTTC	CASSPLSWGLAGGGEQFF
TRBV14	TRBJ2-1	TRBD2	.	TGTGCCAGCAGCCCCCAGCGGGGGGGCAACAATGAGCAGTTCTTC	CASSPQRGGNNEQFF
TRBV10-3	TRBJ2-7	TRBD1	.	TGTGCCATCAGTGAGAGGGGGCAGGGTGCGGAGCAGTACTTC	CAISERGQGAEQYF
TRBV7-2	TRBJ1-6	.	.	TGTGCCAGCAGCTTACAACATACGAATAATTCACCCCTCCACTTT	CASSLQHTNNSPLHF
TRBV30	TRBJ2-7	.	.	TGTGCCTGGGCGACCGGAGTTGGGTACGAGCAGTACTTC	CAWATGVGYEQYF
TRBV27	TRBJ2-1	.	.	TGTGCCAGCAGCCAGAGTCGGGGTTTAGGGGAGCAGTTCTTC	CASSQSRGLGEQFF
TRBV28	TRBJ2-5	.	.	TGTGCCAGCAGTCCCGGGGGGCAGGGAGAGACCCAGTACTTC	CASSPGGQGETQYF
TRBV18	TRBJ1-5	TRBD1	.	TGTGCCAGCTCTCCTGGGACAGGGGTCCTGAATCAGCCCCAGCATTTT	CASSPGTGVLNQPQHF